This T cell receptor beta chain was sequenced during a study of shared T cell receptors in the human thymus. This CDR3 spans 15 amino acids. Trimming removed 0 bases from V and 0 bases from J, with 8 bases in between. CDR1 and CDR2 from the germline V gene are MGHRA and YSYEKL. TCRdb's copy holds only in-frame clones and misses some; the assay was immunoSEQ multiplex PCR. The table has approximately 730,000 clones, approximately 85% seen once. These data were also reused for a study on human thymus T cells. That paper adds: Blood and thymic repertoires both appeared biased in V and J gene usage.

What was sequenced was thymocytes. This receptor was taken from a girl less than two years old with a congenital heart defect. The genes are TRBV4-1 and TRBJ1-1; the D is unclear. CDR3 in DNA: TGCGCCAGCAGCCAAGATGGCCAGATGAACACTGAAGCTTTCTTT. It yields the protein CASSQDGQMNTEAFF.